This TCR beta chain was retrieved from a study of shared clonotypes between healthy human individuals. Data came from immunoSEQ multiplex PCR; TCRdb stores just in-frame clones and leaves some out. The sample includes 1,400,000 or so clones, 97% to 99% of them seen just once. Sequenced input: naive CD4+ T cells sorted from blood. The subset here: CD45RA+ positively selected. This receptor was taken from a man younger than 40 in good health.

The CDR3 is CASSVGGGVEGYEQYF. CDR3 nucleotides: TGTGCCAGCAGCGTAGGAGGGGGAGTGGAGGGGTACGAGCAGTACTTC. The gene calls are TRBV9 and TRBJ2-7; D may correspond to TRBD1 or TRBD2 (6 bases each). In germline, CDR1 is SGDLS, CDR2 YYNGEE. The V and J ends lost 0 bases and 4 bases respectively, with 17 bases between them. The CDR3 has 16 amino acids.